Below, 6 T cell receptor beta chains from the same sample are listed, as sequenced in a study of shared clonotypes between healthy human individuals. The assay was immunoSEQ multiplex PCR, and TCRdb's table has in-frame clones only and misses some. The sample holds millions of clones, roughly 94% seen once. The sequenced sample consisted of naive CD4+ T cells sorted from blood. Subset indicated: CD45RA+ positively selected. Receptor source: a man between 18 and 35 years old in good health.

The chain is built from TRBV5-1 and TRBJ2-3; D is unresolved. Germline loops: CDR1 SGHRS, CDR2 YFSETQ. V was pared by 4 bases and J by 0 bases, with 18 bases between. The CDR3 contains 17 residues. The CDR3 DNA follows: TGCGCCAGCAGCAAAAAGACGAAACTGAGAAGCACAGATACGCAGTATTTT. Translating it yields CASSKKTKLRSTDTQYF.

This clone occurred once. V is TRBV9 and J is TRBJ2-6; TRBD1 is a possible D gene (5 bases). Germline CDR1 and CDR2: SGDLS and YYNGEE. V lost 4 bases, J lost 7 bases, and 12 bases lay in between. The CDR3 extends over 14 amino acids. The DNA of the CDR3 is TGTGCCAGCAGCAAGGTCGACAGTGCCAACGTCCTGACTTTC. The encoded protein is CASSKVDSANVLTF.

The rearrangement joins TRBV10-3 to TRBJ1-3; D is unclear. V was pared by 3 bases and J by 0 bases, with 6 bases between. Germline V gene lookup returns CDR1 ENHRY and CDR2 SYGVKD. CDR3 length equals 14 residues. CDR3 residues: CAISDYTSGNTIYF. The CDR3, as DNA: TGTGCCATCAGTGATTATACCTCTGGAAACACCATATATTTT.

The chain employs TRBV5-4 and TRBJ2-3; 11 nucleotides agree with TRBD2. The J segment lost 6 bases and the V segment lost 4 bases, leaving 7 bases of the junction unmatched. Looked up from germline, CDR1 is SGHNT and CDR2 is YYREEE (reference sequence). This CDR3 is 15 amino acids long. The CDR3 DNA reads as TGTGCCAGCAGCGGACTAGCGGGCTCAGCGGATACGCAGTATTTT. As protein: CASSGLAGSADTQYF. Filled out from reference TRBV5-4 and TRBJ2-3, the complete variable domain reads ETGVTQSPTHLIKTRGQQVTLRCSSQSGHNTVSWYQQALGQGPQFIFQYYREEENGRGNFPPRFSGLQFPNYSSELNVNALELDDSALYLCASSGLAGSADTQYFGPGTRLTVL.

The chain recombines TRBV2 with TRBJ1-3; maybe TRBD1 (5 bases). Per germline, CDR1 SNHLY and CDR2 FYNNEI. Trimming took 6 bases from V and 0 from J, leaving 15 bases between them. The CDR3 extends over 16 amino acids. Here the CDR3 reads CASRREGQISGNTIYF. CDR3 coding DNA: TGTGCCAGCAGGAGGGAGGGGCAGATCTCTGGAAACACCATATATTTT.

The chain joins TRBV12-5 to TRBJ2-2, with 13 bases matching TRBD2. Germline V lookup: CDR1 LGHNT, CDR2 FRNRAP. The CDR3 extends over 19 amino acids. With 6 bases clipped from V and 1 base from J, the junction kept 11 bases outside the gene matches. The CDR3 bases are TGTGCTAGTGGACCCTACGGGACTAGCGGGAAGGAGAACACCGGGGAGCTGTTTTTT. Residues: CASGPYGTSGKENTGELFF.